A selection of T cell receptor beta chains follows, all from one sample in a study of Graves' ophthalmopathy and Graves' hyperthyroidism. TCRdb redid the calling of the multiplex PCR reads with MiXCR, one entry per CDR3 protein. Of approximately 540,000 distinct CDR3 sequences listed, less than 45% are singletons. What was sequenced was peripheral blood or thyroid tissue (not recorded which). The receptors here all came from an adult man with Graves' hyperthyroidism. Each CDR3 is given with its conserved first and last residue. Each record gives: CDR3 DNA, CDR3 protein, J gene, clone size, D gene, V gene. The D gene is left open where the match is weak. Size is omitted from some rows. Given values are once, few, many or a class for expanded clones.

cdr3_nt: TGTGCCAGCAGCTACGGCGCCAGCTCCTACGAGCAGTACTTC
cdr3_aa: CASSYGASSYEQYF
j_call: TRBJ2-7
clone_size: few
d_call: NA
v_call: TRBV5-6

cdr3_nt: TGTGCCAGCAGCTTGCCGGGGACAGACCAAGAGACCCAGTACTTC
cdr3_aa: CASSLPGTDQETQYF
j_call: TRBJ2-5
clone_size: many
d_call: TRBD1
v_call: TRBV5-8

cdr3_nt: TGTGCCAGCAGCCGGCAGGACAGGCAGTACTTC
cdr3_aa: CASSRQDRQYF
j_call: TRBJ2-7
clone_size: few
d_call: NA
v_call: TRBV3-1

cdr3_nt: TGCGCCAGCAGCCAAGACCCGGGACTAGCGTCTCACGAGCAGTACTTC
cdr3_aa: CASSQDPGLASHEQYF
j_call: TRBJ2-7
clone_size: NA
d_call: TRBD2
v_call: TRBV7-9

cdr3_nt: TGTGCCAGCAGTGACGACAGGGTCCTCTCTGGAAACACCATATATTTT
cdr3_aa: CASSDDRVLSGNTIYF
j_call: TRBJ1-3
clone_size: many
d_call: TRBD1
v_call: TRBV6-1

cdr3_nt: TGTGCCAGCAGCCACACTAACTATGGCTACACCTTC
cdr3_aa: CASSHTNYGYTF
j_call: TRBJ1-2
clone_size: NA
d_call: NA
v_call: TRBV3-1

cdr3_nt: TGTGCCAGCAGCCCAGTCGGGACAGGAGGCTACACCTTC
cdr3_aa: CASSPVGTGGYTF
j_call: TRBJ1-2
clone_size: few
d_call: TRBD1
v_call: TRBV9

cdr3_nt: TGTGCCTGGAGTGGGACAGGGAGTAGCAATCAGCCCCAGCATTTT
cdr3_aa: CAWSGTGSSNQPQHF
j_call: TRBJ1-5
clone_size: NA
d_call: TRBD1
v_call: TRBV30

cdr3_nt: TGTGCCAGCAGCTTAGATCCCGCTCTTAGCACAGATACGCAGTATTTT
cdr3_aa: CASSLDPALSTDTQYF
j_call: TRBJ2-3
clone_size: few
d_call: NA
v_call: TRBV7-2

cdr3_nt: TGTGCCAGCAGCCCAGAGGGGTGGGCCTATGGCTACACCTTC
cdr3_aa: CASSPEGWAYGYTF
j_call: TRBJ1-2
clone_size: many
d_call: NA
v_call: TRBV6-1

cdr3_nt: TGTGCCAGCAGTGAAATCGTCCCACCGCACAGGGACCGTAATGGCTACACCTTC
cdr3_aa: CASSEIVPPHRDRNGYTF
j_call: TRBJ1-2
clone_size: NA
d_call: NA
v_call: TRBV10-3

cdr3_nt: TGTGCCAGCAGTTCCCTCGGACAGGGGAGTGGCTACACCTTC
cdr3_aa: CASSSLGQGSGYTF
j_call: TRBJ1-2
clone_size: many
d_call: TRBD1
v_call: TRBV12-3/TRBV12-4

cdr3_nt: TGTGCCAGCAGCCCCTACTGGGACGCGAACACCGGGGAGCTGTTTTTT
cdr3_aa: CASSPYWDANTGELFF
j_call: TRBJ2-2
clone_size: many
d_call: NA
v_call: TRBV7-8

cdr3_nt: TGTGCCAGCAGCCCACGGATGGGCTATGGCTACACCTTC
cdr3_aa: CASSPRMGYGYTF
j_call: TRBJ1-2
clone_size: many
d_call: NA
v_call: TRBV3-1

cdr3_nt: TGCGCCAGCAGTGAGTCGGAGGGGGGCGCAGACCATGGCTACACCTTC
cdr3_aa: CASSESEGGADHGYTF
j_call: TRBJ1-2
clone_size: NA
d_call: NA
v_call: TRBV10-2

cdr3_nt: TGTGCCAGCAGTTTAGACGCTCGGGACAGGCGAAACACCATATATTTT
cdr3_aa: CASSLDARDRRNTIYF
j_call: TRBJ1-3
clone_size: few
d_call: TRBD1
v_call: TRBV6-5

cdr3_nt: TGTGCCAGCAGTTACGACAGCCATTCACCCCTCCACTTT
cdr3_aa: CASSYDSHSPLHF
j_call: TRBJ1-6
clone_size: many
d_call: NA
v_call: TRBV6-5

cdr3_nt: TGTGCCAGCAGCTTGCTGGGACTAGCGGCGTACGAGCAGTACTTC
cdr3_aa: CASSLLGLAAYEQYF
j_call: TRBJ2-7
clone_size: many
d_call: TRBD2
v_call: TRBV5-6

cdr3_nt: TGTGCCAGCAGTTTATCGGGACACTATGGCTACACCTTC
cdr3_aa: CASSLSGHYGYTF
j_call: TRBJ1-2
clone_size: NA
d_call: NA
v_call: TRBV28

cdr3_nt: TGTGCCAGCAGCGTATTGGGGGGGGAGACCCAGTACTTC
cdr3_aa: CASSVLGGETQYF
j_call: TRBJ2-5
clone_size: many
d_call: TRBD2
v_call: TRBV9

cdr3_nt: TGTGCCAGCAGTTACGCAGGGGTGGCCACCGGGGAGCTGTTTTTT
cdr3_aa: CASSYAGVATGELFF
j_call: TRBJ2-2
clone_size: few
d_call: NA
v_call: TRBV6-5

cdr3_nt: TGCAGCGTTGAAAAGGGAGTGAACACTGAAGCTTTCTTT
cdr3_aa: CSVEKGVNTEAFF
j_call: TRBJ1-1
clone_size: many
d_call: NA
v_call: TRBV29-1

cdr3_nt: TGTGCCAGCTCACTCAAGACAGGGGGTGGTCAGCCCCAGCATTTT
cdr3_aa: CASSLKTGGGQPQHF
j_call: TRBJ1-5
clone_size: few
d_call: TRBD1
v_call: TRBV7-2

cdr3_nt: TGTGCCAGCAGCTTCCGGGACAGGGGGGACAGGGAGACCCAGTACTTC
cdr3_aa: CASSFRDRGDRETQYF
j_call: TRBJ2-5
clone_size: NA
d_call: TRBD1
v_call: TRBV7-9

cdr3_nt: TGTGCCAGCAGTTCTCGGGACAAGGGAGGGCTGTTTTTT
cdr3_aa: CASSSRDKGGLFF
j_call: TRBJ2-2
clone_size: many
d_call: NA
v_call: TRBV6-1

cdr3_nt: TGTGCCAGCAGTATAACTAGCGGAAGACTGTACGAGCAGTACTTC
cdr3_aa: CASSITSGRLYEQYF
j_call: TRBJ2-7
clone_size: NA
d_call: TRBD2
v_call: TRBV6-2/TRBV6-3

cdr3_nt: TGCAGTGCCCACGACAGGGGGGGGTTTCGCACTGAAGCTTTCTTT
cdr3_aa: CSAHDRGGFRTEAFF
j_call: TRBJ1-1
clone_size: NA
d_call: TRBD1
v_call: TRBV20-1

cdr3_nt: TGTGCCAGCAGCCCGGGACTTACAAAAGAGACCCAGTACTTC
cdr3_aa: CASSPGLTKETQYF
j_call: TRBJ2-5
clone_size: many
d_call: NA
v_call: TRBV7-2

cdr3_nt: TGTGCCAGCAGCTCCGAGCCGGGCGATGGTTCCTACGAGCAGTACTTC
cdr3_aa: CASSSEPGDGSYEQYF
j_call: TRBJ2-7
clone_size: few
d_call: NA
v_call: TRBV5-8

cdr3_nt: TGCGCCAGCAGCGAAACCGGGACAGGGGACTACGAGCAGTACTTC
cdr3_aa: CASSETGTGDYEQYF
j_call: TRBJ2-7
clone_size: many
d_call: TRBD1
v_call: TRBV10-2

cdr3_nt: TGCGCCAGTAGTACCCACAGGGAGGCTAATGAAGAACTGTTTTTT
cdr3_aa: CASSTHREANEELFF
j_call: TRBJ1-4
clone_size: once
d_call: NA
v_call: TRBV19

cdr3_nt: TGTGCCAGCAGCTTAGTACCGGGACACAATGAGCAGTTCTTC
cdr3_aa: CASSLVPGHNEQFF
j_call: TRBJ2-1
clone_size: few
d_call: NA
v_call: TRBV7-9

cdr3_nt: TGCAGTGCTAGCGGGGGGAGCACAGATACGCAGTATTTT
cdr3_aa: CSASGGSTDTQYF
j_call: TRBJ2-3
clone_size: NA
d_call: TRBD2
v_call: TRBV20-1

cdr3_nt: TGTGCCAGTAGTCTCAGGACTAGCGGGAGAGGAGATACGCAGTATTTT
cdr3_aa: CASSLRTSGRGDTQYF
j_call: TRBJ2-3
clone_size: NA
d_call: TRBD2
v_call: TRBV7-2

cdr3_nt: TGTGCCAGCAGCCAGAACCCCCATCGACAGGGCTCGGGCGAGCAGTACTTC
cdr3_aa: CASSQNPHRQGSGEQYF
j_call: TRBJ2-7
clone_size: many
d_call: TRBD1
v_call: TRBV3-1

cdr3_nt: TGTGCCACCGGCGACCATATCACAGATACGCAGTATTTT
cdr3_aa: CATGDHITDTQYF
j_call: TRBJ2-3
clone_size: many
d_call: NA
v_call: TRBV15

cdr3_nt: TGTGCCAGCAGTTTCCTTGGTTCTCAGGGTGGGACCGGGGAGCTGTTTTTT
cdr3_aa: CASSFLGSQGGTGELFF
j_call: TRBJ2-2
clone_size: once
d_call: NA
v_call: TRBV2

cdr3_nt: TGCGCCAGCAGCAGAACGACAGCCGCCTATAATTCACCCCTCCACTTT
cdr3_aa: CASSRTTAAYNSPLHF
j_call: TRBJ1-6
clone_size: many
d_call: NA
v_call: TRBV5-1

cdr3_nt: TGCGCCAGCGGTCTCCTAGGTCCCCAATACGAGCAGTACTTC
cdr3_aa: CASGLLGPQYEQYF
j_call: TRBJ2-7
clone_size: NA
d_call: NA
v_call: TRBV5-1

cdr3_nt: TGCAGTGCTAGGACAGGGACATCCTACGAGCAGTACTTC
cdr3_aa: CSARTGTSYEQYF
j_call: TRBJ2-7
clone_size: many
d_call: TRBD1
v_call: TRBV20-1

cdr3_nt: TGTGCCACCAGTGAGGGACAGGGGATTAGCTATGGCTACACCTTC
cdr3_aa: CATSEGQGISYGYTF
j_call: TRBJ1-2
clone_size: NA
d_call: TRBD1
v_call: TRBV10-3

cdr3_nt: TGTGCCATCAGTGAGACTAGCCGCTCCTACGAGCAGTACTTC
cdr3_aa: CAISETSRSYEQYF
j_call: TRBJ2-7
clone_size: NA
d_call: NA
v_call: TRBV10-3

cdr3_nt: TGCAGTGCTAGAACGGGCGGGCTGTCCTACGAGCAGTACTTC
cdr3_aa: CSARTGGLSYEQYF
j_call: TRBJ2-7
clone_size: many
d_call: NA
v_call: TRBV20-1

cdr3_nt: TGCGCCAGCAGCTTGGCTGGACTAGGCTACGAGCAGTACTTC
cdr3_aa: CASSLAGLGYEQYF
j_call: TRBJ2-7
clone_size: many
d_call: TRBD2
v_call: TRBV5-1

cdr3_nt: TGTGCCAGCAGCTTAGTCGACAGAGGAAAACTGTTTTTT
cdr3_aa: CASSLVDRGKLFF
j_call: TRBJ1-4
clone_size: many
d_call: NA
v_call: TRBV11-2

cdr3_nt: TGTGCCAGCACTTCGCGAGGCTACACCTTC
cdr3_aa: CASTSRGYTF
j_call: TRBJ1-2
clone_size: NA
d_call: NA
v_call: TRBV2

cdr3_nt: TGTGCCAGCAGCCCAGATTCGAGGGGGTGGGAGACCCAGTACTTC
cdr3_aa: CASSPDSRGWETQYF
j_call: TRBJ2-5
clone_size: many
d_call: NA
v_call: TRBV7-8

cdr3_nt: TGTGCCAGCAGACAAGGACAGGGAAGATACGAGCAGTACTTC
cdr3_aa: CASRQGQGRYEQYF
j_call: TRBJ2-7
clone_size: many
d_call: TRBD1
v_call: TRBV7-8

cdr3_nt: TGTGCCAGCAGCTTAGACAGACCCCAAAATTCACCCCTCCACTTT
cdr3_aa: CASSLDRPQNSPLHF
j_call: TRBJ1-6
clone_size: many
d_call: NA
v_call: TRBV7-9

cdr3_nt: TGTGCCAGCAGTAAGGGACCGACTTTCTATATTTCACCCCTCCACTTT
cdr3_aa: CASSKGPTFYISPLHF
j_call: TRBJ1-6
clone_size: NA
d_call: NA
v_call: TRBV10-3